This paragraph covers one T cell receptor (beta chain) sequence. Only a few counts were recorded for this clonotype. The target of this receptor is not known. No base-level quality is on record; no much larger clone is a single base apart. Libraries came from 5' RACE. Sequencer: Illumina HiSeq 2500. A second roughly 7 to 11 cycle PCR used a sample-barcoded 5' primer and a J-beta primer mix. Each TCR beta cDNA molecule received a unique molecular identifier from a template-switch 5' adaptor carrying 12 random nucleotides. At least 2.5 million CDR3-containing paired-end reads were obtained from each sample. The Mint cDNA synthesis kit, primed by a TRBC-specific oligonucleotide, was used to synthesize first-strand cDNA from all RNA. Following uracil-DNA glycosylase treatment, a first 18-cycle PCR with universal primers M1SS and BC2_uni_R was performed on all cDNA. For the original study's pipeline: Normalization of each sample was performed by random selection of 1 million high-quality reads, each carrying a distinct molecular identifier. Reads sharing molecular identifiers were discarded rather than binned into consensus sequences. MiTCR, with a Q25 quality threshold and the strictest error-elimination algorithm, was used for CDR3 identification, clonotype clustering and error correction. A nonparametric unseen species model with Euler transformation was used to estimate a lower bound on total TCR beta diversity. TCRdb ran its own pipeline on the public reads, namely fastp trimming at Q25 and MiXCR clone calling, and kept in-frame beta chains. Every distinct CDR3 protein forms one entry, paired with its most common genes and DNA. Clone size and V and J calls follow TCRdb, not the original study. For this sample there are about 2 million distinct CDR3 sequences; roughly 50% appear just once. The ten biggest clones cover 2% to 2.5% of the sample.

Spanning cysteine to phenylalanine, the CDR3 consists of 14 amino acids. Left in the record is the CDR3 DNA by itself, 42 bases read in frame from the first base. V gives up 5 bases and J gives up 8 bases, and the segment between their germline ends measures 16 bases. The germline V gene gives CDR1 as MNHEY and CDR2 as SVGAGI. The data are from a study of blood T cells in healthy people across ages (dated by TCRdb to about 2015). Study-level background: In model experiments, template switching captured roughly one uniquely barcoded TCR beta cDNA molecule for every two T cells. The donors were divided into four age groups: young (average around 17 years), middle-aged (under 40), aged (around 59) and long-lived (82). For two donors (one aged 18 to 30 and one aged 80 or older), the study analyzed two additional independent replicas of 1 million unique cDNA reads from the same blood draw. To avoid experimental bias, donors of different ages were distributed randomly across sequencing lanes. The study measured age-related changes in TCR beta repertoire diversity using deep sequencing normalized with unique cDNA molecular identifiers. General conclusions and limits of the study: There was a strong correlation between observed TCR beta diversity and the percentage of naive T cells measured by flow cytometry. The CMV infection status of donors was not known, potentially confounding age-related changes in expanded clonotypes. As age increased, observed TCR beta diversity per million T cells dropped in a roughly linear way, and a significant reduction was already evident by age about 40. Because profiling used bulk unsorted PBMCs, naive and antigen-experienced compartments could not be compared conclusively. Estimates of total diversity from one million sequenced T cells were regarded as lower bounds and underestimates. Compared with the aged group, the long-lived group had more naive CD4+ T cells, fewer expanded clones and increased TCR diversity, suggesting age selection.

Donors were 39 systemically healthy Caucasian individuals from Russia aged roughly 6 to 90 years. Each donor gave around 9 milliliters of peripheral blood, collected into EDTA-treated Vacutainer tubes. PBMCs were isolated by Ficoll-Paque density-gradient centrifugation, with at least 6 million obtained per sample. Total RNA was extracted from PBMCs with Trizol reagent, with at least 6 micrograms obtained per sample. Naive CD45RAhigh/CD27high T cell percentages were measured by flow cytometry on a PBMC aliquot from every donor. The origin of this receptor is a woman aged 40 to 50 in good health. Sequenced input: blood. The sequence joins TRBV6-5 to TRBJ2-1; perhaps TRBD1 is the D gene, with 5 bases matching. In nucleotides, the sequence is TGTGCCAGCAGTCCTCCTCGCCGACAGCATGAGCAGTTCTTC. The encoded protein is CASSPPRRQHEQFF.